This T cell receptor beta chain was documented in a study of cytomegalovirus exposure and HLA in healthy donors. Study-wide results and caveats: Equally common other TCR beta chains were less clonally expanded than HLA-associated ones, a later analysis found. Presence/absence analyses rested on an assumption that sequencing depth was roughly uniform across donors. While the bulk of TCR sequences proved rare, some public TCRs turned up in many donors.

Worth noting for this clone: Its antigen remains unidentified.

The PCR had 60 Vbeta and 13 Jbeta primers. TCRdb's table, derived via immunoSEQ multiplex PCR, lists solely in-frame clones and lacks some. The top ten hold more than 5% of the sample, which has 200,000 to 300,000 clones, over 80% seen once. The CDR3 is made up of 12 amino acids. The ends were cut back, 3 bases at V and 8 bases at J, with 11 bases in the middle. Germline V gene data show CDR1 as SQVTM and CDR2 as ANQGSEA. This clonotype was sampled from a middle-aged woman in good health and CMV-seropositive. The V gene is TRBV29-1, the J gene TRBJ2-1, with a weak D call TRBD1 (6 bases). The specimen sequenced was PBMCs. The CDR3: CSVDVGGDEQFF. In nucleotides, the CDR3 is TGCAGCGTTGACGTAGGGGGAGATGAGCAGTTCTTC.